This TCR beta chain was obtained from a study of blood T cells in healthy people across ages. From germline, CDR1 is SEHNR and CDR2 FQNEAQ (reference sequence). V gave up 5 bases and J gave up 2 bases, with 13 bases separating them. CDR3 length: 14 residues. Then a second PCR, running roughly 7 to 11 cycles, was carried out with a sample-barcoded 5' primer and a J-beta primer mix. Template switching added a 12-random-nucleotide identifier to every cDNA molecule. TCRdb itself ran the 5' RACE reads through MiXCR, one entry per CDR3 protein. This sample yields under 800,000 distinct CDR3 sequences, of which more than 40% are seen a single time; more than 20% belongs to the top ten.

This chain uses TRBV7-9 with TRBJ2-7; no reliable D call. Material for sequencing was blood. The clonotype was recovered from a woman aged 60 to 75 in good health. For the CDR3, the DNA is TGTGCCAGCAGCACAGTAACGAGGCCCTACGAGCAGTACTTC. Translation gives CASSTVTRPYEQYF. Variable domain in full (rest from reference TRBV7-9 and TRBJ2-7): DTGVSQNPRHKITKRGQNVTFRCDPISEHNRLYWYRQTLGQGPEFLTYFQNEAQLEKSRLLSDRFSAERPKGSFSTLEIQRTEQGDSAMYLCASSTVTRPYEQYFGPGTRLTVT.